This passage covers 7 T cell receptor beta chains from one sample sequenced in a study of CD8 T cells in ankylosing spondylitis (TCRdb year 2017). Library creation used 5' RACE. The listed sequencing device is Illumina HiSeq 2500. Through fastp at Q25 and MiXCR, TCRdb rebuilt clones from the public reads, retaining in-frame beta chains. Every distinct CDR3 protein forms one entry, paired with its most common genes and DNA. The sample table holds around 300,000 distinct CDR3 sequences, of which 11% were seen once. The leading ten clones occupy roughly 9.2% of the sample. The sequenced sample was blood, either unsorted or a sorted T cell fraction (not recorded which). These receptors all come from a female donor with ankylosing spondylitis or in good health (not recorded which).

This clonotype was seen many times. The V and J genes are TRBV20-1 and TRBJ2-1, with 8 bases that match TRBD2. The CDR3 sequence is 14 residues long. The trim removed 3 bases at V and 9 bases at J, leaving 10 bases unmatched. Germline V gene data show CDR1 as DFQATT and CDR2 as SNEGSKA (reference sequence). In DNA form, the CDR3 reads TGCAGTGCTAGGCGGCTAGCGGGTGTTGGTGAGCAGTTCTTC. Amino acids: CSARRLAGVGEQFF.

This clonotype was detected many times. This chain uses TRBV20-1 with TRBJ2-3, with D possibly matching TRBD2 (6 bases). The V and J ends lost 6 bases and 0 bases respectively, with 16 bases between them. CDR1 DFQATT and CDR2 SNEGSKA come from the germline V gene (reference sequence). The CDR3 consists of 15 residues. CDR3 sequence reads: CSAAGTSISTDTQYF. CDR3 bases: TGCAGTGCAGCCGGGACTTCCATTAGCACAGATACGCAGTATTTT.

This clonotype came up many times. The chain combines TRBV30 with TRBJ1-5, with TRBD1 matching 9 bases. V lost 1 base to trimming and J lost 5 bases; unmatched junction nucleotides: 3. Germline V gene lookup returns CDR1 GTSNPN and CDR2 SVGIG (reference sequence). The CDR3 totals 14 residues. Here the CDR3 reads CAWSAGQGHQPQHF. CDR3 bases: TGTGCCTGGAGTGCGGGACAGGGCCATCAGCCCCAGCATTTT. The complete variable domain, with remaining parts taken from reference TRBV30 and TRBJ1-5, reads SQTIHQWPATLVQPVGSPLSLECTVEGTSNPNLYWYRQAAGRGLQLLFYSVGIGQISSEVPQNLSASRPQDRQFILSSKKLLLSDSGFYLCAWSAGQGHQPQHFGDGTRLSIL.

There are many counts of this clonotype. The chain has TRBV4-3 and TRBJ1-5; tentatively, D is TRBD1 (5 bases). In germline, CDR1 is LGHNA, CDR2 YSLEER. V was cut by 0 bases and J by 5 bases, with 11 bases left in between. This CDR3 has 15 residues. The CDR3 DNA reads TGCGCCAGCAGCCAAGATTCGGGGACCTATCAGCCCCAGCATTTT. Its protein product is CASSQDSGTYQPQHF.

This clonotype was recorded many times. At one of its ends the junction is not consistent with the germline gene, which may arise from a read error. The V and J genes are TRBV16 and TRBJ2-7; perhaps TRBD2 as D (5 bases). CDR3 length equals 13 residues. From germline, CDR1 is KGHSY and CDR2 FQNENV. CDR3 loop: CASSQGSSSSFDF. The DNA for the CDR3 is TGTGCCAGCAGCCAAGGGAGCTCTAGCTCCTTCGACTTC.

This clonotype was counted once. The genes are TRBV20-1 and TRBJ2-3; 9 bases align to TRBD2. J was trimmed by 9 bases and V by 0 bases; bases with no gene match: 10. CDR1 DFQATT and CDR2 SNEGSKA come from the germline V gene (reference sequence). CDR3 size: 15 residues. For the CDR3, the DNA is TGCAGTGCTAGAGATTCTAGCGGGGTCAGAGACACGCAGTATTTT. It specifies CSARDSSGVRDTQYF.

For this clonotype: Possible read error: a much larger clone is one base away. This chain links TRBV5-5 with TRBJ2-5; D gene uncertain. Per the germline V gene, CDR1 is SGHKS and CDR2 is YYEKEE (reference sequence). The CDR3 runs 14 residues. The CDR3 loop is CACSLASNQETQYF. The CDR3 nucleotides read TGTGCCTGCAGCTTGGCTAGTAACCAAGAGACCCAGTACTTC.